Only a few counts were recorded for the clone carrying this TCR beta chain. Its antigen remains unknown. TCRdb re-derived calls from the reads in MiXCR, one entry per CDR3 protein. Here the sample spans around 750,000 distinct CDR3 sequences, about 31% being singletons. This record comes from a study of T cell repertoires in cytomegalovirus infection. Across the study: Indicated by public TCR beta signatures were CMV infection and matching HLA type.

Germline V lookup: CDR1 SGHTA, CDR2 FQGNSA. V lost 5 bases, J lost 4 bases, and 4 bases stayed unmatched. CDR3 size: 13 residues. V and J are TRBV7-2 and TRBJ1-2; TRBD1 matches 7 bases. The sequences come from cultured CD8+ T cells from PBMCs, collected from culture after CMV antigen stimulation. This sequence originates from a human donor in good health (CMV status not recorded). Some clones in this sample may be carry-over from other donors' samples. Written as DNA, the CDR3 is TGTGCCAGCAGCGTAACAGGGGTCTATGGCTACACCTTC. This translates into CASSVTGVYGYTF.